Each of the 19 T cell receptor beta chains below was sequenced from the same sample in a study of T cell responses to AZD1222 COVID-19 vaccine. Method: immunoSEQ multiplex PCR; TCRdb's copy keeps in-frame clones and lacks some. The repertoire holds 150,000 or so clones, with 90% to 95% as singletons. The sample in question was peripheral blood, obtained 28 days after the second AZD1222 dose. Receptors were obtained from an adult who received the AZD1222 COVID-19 vaccine.

The rearrangement uses TRBV19 and TRBJ1-5; no clear D gene. V was pared by 4 bases and J by 3 bases, with 16 bases between. The germline gives CDR1 LNHDA, CDR2 SQIVND (reference sequence). CDR3 length equals 16 residues. The CDR3 DNA follows: TGTGCCAGTAGTACGCCTCAGGAGGCGTACAATCAGCCCCAGCATTTT. Its translation: CASSTPQEAYNQPQHF.

The V gene is TRBV6-1, the J gene TRBJ2-7; 9 positions agree with TRBD1. Germline lookup yields CDR1 MNHNS and CDR2 SASEGT. Trimming removed 0 bases from V and 6 bases from J; junction bases left unmatched: 6. There are 15 residues in the CDR3. In nucleotides, the CDR3 is TGTGCCAGCAGTGAAGCCGGGACAGGGCACCTCGAGCAGTACTTC. It codes for CASSEAGTGHLEQYF.

This chain connects TRBV29-1 to TRBJ2-1, with 7 bases that match TRBD1. The V segment lost 4 bases and the J segment 8 bases; nucleotides outside the gene matches: 5. This CDR3 spans 12 amino acids. The germline gives CDR1 SQVTM, CDR2 ANQGSEA. The CDR3 protein is CSVGRGGHEQFF. The CDR3 DNA follows: TGCAGCGTTGGAAGAGGGGGCCATGAGCAGTTCTTC.

CDR3 DNA sequence: TGTGCTAGTGGTTCTTCGTCCGTCGGAACAAGTATCTATGGCTACACCTTC. It specifies CASGSSSVGTSIYGYTF. This chain connects TRBV12-5 to TRBJ1-2; no reliable D call. Germline V gene data show CDR1 as LGHNT and CDR2 as FRNRAP. The V gene lost 4 bases and the J gene lost 4 bases, with 22 bases spanning the gap. The CDR3 consists of 17 residues. Looking up the rest from reference TRBV12-5 and TRBJ1-2 gives the full variable domain: DARVTQTPRHKVTEMGQEVTMRCQPILGHNTVFWYRQTMMQGLELLAYFRNRAPLDDSGMPKDRFSAEMPDATLATLKIQPSEPRDSAVYFCASGSSSVGTSIYGYTFGSGTRLTVV.

The V gene is TRBV7-9, the J gene TRBJ1-6, with D maybe TRBD1 (5 bases). Trimming removed 7 bases at V and 1 base at J, with 14 bases between. CDR3 length equals 16 residues. Germline values: CDR1 SEHNR, CDR2 FQNEAQ (reference sequence). CDR3 amino acids: CASTQDRGSYNSPLHF. The CDR3 DNA reads TGTGCCAGCACCCAAGATAGGGGATCCTATAATTCACCCCTCCACTTT.

In its sample, this clone was seen once. The V call is TRBV2, the J call TRBJ2-7; 7 nucleotides match TRBD2. The CDR3 spans 13 residues. The germline V gene has CDR1 SNHLY and CDR2 FYNNEI. V dropped 8 bases and J dropped 6; count of bases not matched to a gene: 10. Here the CDR3 DNA reads TGTGCCAGCTCACCGGGACGGGGGGTCGAGCAGTACTTC. Translating it yields CASSPGRGVEQYF.

This chain connects TRBV6-6 to TRBJ1-1; D uncertain. Germline CDR1 MNHNY, CDR2 SVGAGI (reference sequence). V shed 7 bases and J shed 3 bases, with 6 bases lying between them. This CDR3 is 11 amino acids long. The CDR3, as DNA: TGTGCCAGCAACGGCTACACTGAAGCTTTCTTT. Its translation is CASNGYTEAFF.

This chain's CDR3 is CARSLVPKWQGGQPQHF. Written as DNA, the CDR3 is TGTGCCAGAAGCTTGGTGCCGAAATGGCAGGGGGGTCAGCCCCAGCATTTT. This chain uses TRBV5-3 with TRBJ1-5; the match to TRBD1 covers 7 bases. TRBV5-3 is an open reading frame, and its role is uncertain. CDR3 size: 17 residues. Unmatched junction bases numbered 12, after V lost 0 bases and J lost 6 bases.

This chain uses TRBV24-1 with TRBJ2-4, with D possibly matching TRBD1 (5 bases). This CDR3 contains 16 residues. Germline V gives CDR1 KGHDR, CDR2 SFDVKD. The V end lost 3 bases, the J end lost 1 base, and 12 bases lay between the germline ends. The CDR3 coding sequence is TGTGCCACCAGTGATGACCAGGGATCGGCCAAAAACATTCAGTACTTC. Translated, it gives CATSDDQGSAKNIQYF.

The J gene is TRBJ1-1, the V gene TRBV7-9; 8 nucleotides line up with TRBD1. CDR3 length equals 15 residues. In germline, CDR1 is SEHNR, CDR2 FQNEAQ (reference sequence). V dropped 5 bases and J dropped 0; count of bases not matched to a gene: 5. CDR3 sequence (DNA): TGTGCCAGCAGCCCAGGACAGGGAGTGAACACTGAAGCTTTCTTT. Translation: CASSPGQGVNTEAFF.

The genes are TRBV19 and TRBJ2-2, with 8 bases identical to TRBD1. The CDR3 has 16 amino acids. After removal of 5 bases from V and 5 bases from J, the junction contained 10 bases not matched to a gene. The germline gives CDR1 LNHDA, CDR2 SQIVND (reference sequence). CDR3 in amino acids: CASSSDRGKMTGELFF. CDR3 coding DNA: TGTGCCAGTAGTTCCGACAGGGGCAAGATGACCGGGGAGCTGTTTTTT. The entire variable domain, with the rest obtained from reference TRBV19 and TRBJ2-2, is as follows: DGGITQSPKYLFRKEGQNVTLSCEQNLNHDAMYWYRQDPGQGLRLIYYSQIVNDFQKGDIAEGYSVSREKKESFPLTVTSAQKNPTAFYLCASSSDRGKMTGELFFGEGSRLTVL.

The chain recombines TRBV7-2 with TRBJ2-1, with 7 nucleotides matching TRBD2. The J segment lost 4 bases and the V segment lost 1 base, leaving 10 bases of the junction unmatched. The CDR3 has 17 amino acids. CDR1 SGHTA and CDR2 FQGNSA come from the germline V gene. CDR3 sequence: CASSLVLLASSYNEQFF. CDR3 DNA: TGTGCCAGCAGCTTAGTGCTACTAGCGAGTTCTTACAATGAGCAGTTCTTC.

This sequence joins TRBV10-3 and TRBJ1-1, with D possibly TRBD1 on 5 matching bases. Germline V gene lookup returns CDR1 ENHRY and CDR2 SYGVKD. V lost 2 bases, J lost 5 bases, and 9 bases lay in between. CDR3 length: 13 amino acids. The CDR3 spells CAISEGGGTEAFF. DNA of the CDR3: TGTGCCATCAGTGAGGGGGGTGGGACTGAAGCTTTCTTT.

The chain couples TRBV9 to TRBJ2-1, with D hard to call. Deletions cut 0 bases from V and 7 bases from J, with 11 bases between. Germline CDR1 reads SGDLS; CDR2 reads YYNGEE. CDR3 length equals 14 residues. The CDR3 nucleotides read TGTGCCAGCAGCGTAGGGGCGTCGATGAATGAGCAGTTCTTC. Translated, it gives CASSVGASMNEQFF.

V and J are TRBV9 and TRBJ1-3; perhaps TRBD1 as D (6 bases). CDR3 length: 14 amino acids. Germline-derived CDR1 and CDR2 are SGDLS and YYNGEE. V was clipped by 2 bases and J by 3 bases, with 9 bases between them. The CDR3 region is CASSVSGVGNTIYF. The CDR3 DNA reads TGTGCCAGCAGCGTGTCAGGGGTTGGAAACACCATATATTTT. The full variable domain, its missing parts supplied by reference TRBV9 and TRBJ1-3, is DSGVTQTPKHLITATGQRVTLRCSPRSGDLSVYWYQQSLDQGLQFLIQYYNGEERAKGNILERFSAQQFPDLHSELNLSSLELGDSALYFCASSVSGVGNTIYFGEGSWLTVV.

The chain couples TRBV7-2 to TRBJ2-1; TRBD2 matches 8 bases. The CDR3 covers 16 residues. V lost 5 bases to trimming and J lost 0 bases; unmatched junction nucleotides: 6. Germline CDR1 SGHTA, CDR2 FQGNSA. CDR3 loop: CASSPGGDLSYNEQFF. CDR3 DNA sequence: TGTGCCAGCAGCCCGGGGGGGGATCTCTCCTACAATGAGCAGTTCTTC.

The chain is built from TRBV11-2 and TRBJ2-1; 8 nucleotides align to TRBD1. Losses at the gene ends were 1 base for V and 7 bases for J; bases not matched to a gene: 6. Germline V gene lookup returns CDR1 SGHAT and CDR2 FQNNGV. The CDR3 is 15 residues long. The CDR3 here is CASSLGQGRMNEQFF. In DNA, the CDR3 is TGTGCCAGCAGCTTAGGACAGGGGAGAATGAATGAGCAGTTCTTC.

The chain combines TRBV5-1 with TRBJ1-3; 8 nucleotides align to TRBD1. J gave up 4 bases and V 0 bases, and 6 bases lay outside the gene matches. This CDR3 comprises 16 residues. The germline gives CDR1 SGHRS, CDR2 YFSETQ. CDR3 residues: CASSLGSGTGGNTIYF. In DNA form, the CDR3 reads TGCGCCAGCAGCTTGGGTAGTGGGACAGGCGGAAACACCATATATTTT. The full variable domain, completed using reference TRBV5-1 and TRBJ1-3, is KAGVTQTPRYLIKTRGQQVTLSCSPISGHRSVSWYQQTPGQGLQFLFEYFSETQRNKGNFPGRFSGRQFSNSRSEMNVSTLELGDSALYLCASSLGSGTGGNTIYFGEGSWLTVV.

V usage is TRBV11-2 and J usage is TRBJ1-6; a possible D gene is TRBD1 (5 bases). The germline gives CDR1 SGHAT, CDR2 FQNNGV. CDR3 length: 14 residues. V was pared by 4 bases and J by 7 bases, with 11 bases between. The CDR3: CASSSRDRNSPLHF. The CDR3 DNA reads TGTGCCAGCAGCTCCCGGGACCGCAATTCACCCCTCCACTTT.